The 21 T cell receptor beta chains in this list originate from one sample, sequenced in a study of T cell responses to AZD1222 COVID-19 vaccine. Here immunoSEQ multiplex PCR was the method, and the copy in TCRdb shows in-frame clones only, minus some. This table has approximately 170,000 clones, roughly 89% appearing once. Sequencing was performed on peripheral blood, taken on day 0 of AZD1222 vaccination. Source of these receptors: an adult in good health.

The V and J genes are TRBV5-4 and TRBJ1-6, with 9 bases identical to TRBD1. This CDR3 has 13 amino acids. The V segment lost 4 bases and the J segment 10 bases; nucleotides outside the gene matches: 3. Germline CDR1 SGHNT, CDR2 YYREEE (reference sequence). CDR3 sequence reads: CASSPTGGSPLHF. DNA for the CDR3: TGTGCCAGCAGCCCCACAGGGGGCTCACCCCTCCACTTT.

The genes are TRBV10-1 and TRBJ2-7, with D perhaps given as TRBD1 or TRBD2 (5 bases each). This CDR3 has 11 residues. The germline V gene has CDR1 WNHNN and CDR2 SYGVQD (reference sequence). Trimming cost V 6 bases and J 9 bases, with 12 bases left between them. The CDR3 protein is CASRWGRVQYF. CDR3 coding DNA: TGCGCCAGCAGATGGGGACGAGTGCAGTACTTC.

The chain links TRBV25-1 to TRBJ2-3; D remains ambiguous. The CDR3 consists of 13 residues. V was shortened by 5 bases and J by 2 bases, with 8 bases between the two germline ends. The germline V gene has CDR1 MGHDK and CDR2 SYGVNS. Written as DNA, the CDR3 is TGTGCCAGCAGTATTCCTCCCACAGATACGCAGTATTTT. It codes for CASSIPPTDTQYF.

The chain couples TRBV7-3 to TRBJ2-6; TRBD1 agrees at 12 bases. Per the germline V gene, CDR1 is SGHTA and CDR2 is FQGTGA. This CDR3 is 18 amino acids long. The J segment lost 4 bases and the V segment lost 5 bases, leaving 9 bases of the junction unmatched. The CDR3 DNA reads as TGTGCCAGCAGCCGACCGGGACAGGGGGCGCCGGGGGCCAACGTCCTGACTTTC. It translates to CASSRPGQGAPGANVLTF.

This clone was found a few times. V is TRBV11-1 and J is TRBJ2-2; TRBD2 is a possible D gene (5 bases). Trimming took 2 bases from V and 1 from J, leaving 11 bases between them. The CDR3 length is 16 residues. Germline loops: CDR1 SGHAT, CDR2 FQDESV (reference sequence). The CDR3 reads CASSLRVRENTGELFF. CDR3 in DNA: TGTGCCAGCAGCTTAAGGGTACGGGAGAACACCGGGGAGCTGTTTTTT.

This chain joins TRBV5-1 and TRBJ1-2, with 10 bases aligning to TRBD1. The J segment lost 7 bases and the V segment lost 0 bases, leaving 6 bases of the junction unmatched. The CDR3 has 15 residues. Germline assignment: CDR1 SGHRS and CDR2 YFSETQ. The CDR3 DNA reads TGCGCCAGCAGCTTGGCCGGGACAGGGGCTATTGGCTACACCTTC. It translates to CASSLAGTGAIGYTF.

The CDR3 reads CASSRGDDKRTAITSGANVLTF. The CDR3 DNA reads as TGTGCCAGCAGCCGGGGGGACGACAAACGGACAGCGATAACCTCTGGGGCCAACGTCCTGACTTTC. V gene TRBV9 combines with J gene TRBJ2-6, with D possibly being TRBD2 (7 bases). V was clipped by 4 bases and J by 0 bases, with 29 bases between them. The length of the CDR3 is 22 residues. Germline values: CDR1 SGDLS, CDR2 YYNGEE.

V gene TRBV25-1 combines with J gene TRBJ1-6; D unresolved. CDR3 length: 13 amino acids. V gave up 2 bases and J gave up 7 bases, with 6 bases separating them. CDR1 and CDR2 (germline): MGHDK, SYGVNS. The CDR3 loop is CASSEQPNSPLHF. DNA for the CDR3: TGTGCCAGCAGTGAACAGCCCAATTCACCCCTCCACTTT.

This clone has a single count. The chain combines TRBV5-4 with TRBJ1-2, with a possible D match to TRBD1 (5 bases). Trimming took off 4 bases at V and 0 bases at J, with 10 bases between the two ends. Germline loops: CDR1 SGHNT, CDR2 YYREEE (reference sequence). The CDR3 loop spans 14 amino acids. The CDR3 nucleotides read TGTGCCAGCAGCACCGACAGCGCTAACTATGGCTACACCTTC. Protein sequence: CASSTDSANYGYTF.

The chain has TRBV18 and TRBJ1-1, with D perhaps matching TRBD1 (5 bases). Trimming removed 3 bases at V and 4 bases at J, with 15 bases between. CDR1 is KGHSH and CDR2 is LQKENI in the germline V gene. The CDR3 totals 15 residues. In nucleotides, the CDR3 is TGTGCCAGCTCACCCCCGCGGGGGGGGAGCACTGAAGCTTTCTTT. Its protein product is CASSPPRGGSTEAFF.

The rearrangement uses TRBV2 and TRBJ1-2; D uncertain. Trimming stripped 7 bases from V and 5 bases from J, with 11 bases between. The length of the CDR3 is 12 residues. In germline, CDR1 is SNHLY, CDR2 FYNNEI. CDR3 amino acids: CASTPEQYGYTF. Written as DNA, the CDR3 is TGTGCCAGCACCCCGGAACAGTATGGCTACACCTTC.

This chain links TRBV5-1 with TRBJ2-5; tentatively, D is TRBD1 (5 bases). The germline V gene encodes CDR1 SGHRS and CDR2 YFSETQ. V shed 4 bases and J shed 7 bases, with 14 bases lying between them. This CDR3 is built from 13 residues. The CDR3 DNA reads TGCGCCAGCAGCCAAGGACACACCGGGACCCAGTACTTC. Translated, it gives CASSQGHTGTQYF.

The rearrangement joins TRBV7-6 to TRBJ1-5, with a weak D call TRBD1 (6 bases). Germline V gives CDR1 SGHVS, CDR2 FNYEAQ. Trimming removed 5 bases from V and 3 bases from J, with 20 bases in between. This CDR3 is built from 17 residues. The CDR3 region is CASSPRRGRGNNQPQHF. The CDR3 DNA follows: TGTGCCAGCAGCCCCCGGAGGGGGAGGGGGAACAATCAGCCCCAGCATTTT.

The rearrangement uses TRBV7-9 and TRBJ1-5; D not certain. The CDR3 runs to 12 residues. V was clipped by 3 bases and J by 6 bases, with 6 bases between them. Germline CDR1 and CDR2: SEHNR and FQNEAQ (reference sequence). CDR3 nucleotides: TGTGCCAGCAGCTTCTCCAGTCAGCCCCAGCATTTT. Its translation: CASSFSSQPQHF.

The sample holds many counts of this clone. This chain connects TRBV6-4 to TRBJ2-2; D is uncertain. This CDR3 contains 14 residues. Deletions cut 0 bases from V and 5 bases from J, with 7 bases between. Germline V gene data show CDR1 as MRHNA and CDR2 as SNTAGT. CDR3 sequence: CASSDSLETGELFF. Here the CDR3 DNA reads TGTGCCAGCAGTGACTCTCTGGAGACCGGGGAGCTGTTTTTT.

This chain uses TRBV18 with TRBJ1-6; D is undetermined. Germline V gene lookup returns CDR1 KGHSH and CDR2 LQKENI. V lost 0 bases and J 6 bases, leaving 12 bases between the germline ends. CDR3 length equals 16 residues. Here the CDR3 reads CASSPPRARGNSPLHF. The CDR3 region has the DNA TGTGCCAGCTCACCACCGCGGGCGCGAGGTAATTCACCCCTCCACTTT.

J is TRBJ2-2 and V is TRBV10-1; D may be TRBD1 (6 bases). Trimming removed 3 bases at V and 8 bases at J, with 13 bases between. Germline CDR1 and CDR2: WNHNN and SYGVQD (reference sequence). CDR3 length: 14 residues. The CDR3 DNA is TGCGCCAGCAGTGACCCTATCAGGGGTGGGGAGCTGTTTTTT. Translated: CASSDPIRGGELFF.

This clone was observed once. The chain joins TRBV5-1 to TRBJ1-6, with D possibly TRBD1 on 6 matching bases. Trimming left V 4 bases short and J 7 bases short, with 12 bases between. The CDR3 runs to 14 residues. CDR1 is SGHRS, CDR2 YFSETQ, per germline. The CDR3 is CASSEGVSNSPLHF. CDR3 bases: TGCGCCAGCAGCGAGGGGGTTTCAAATTCACCCCTCCACTTT. The full variable domain, rest sourced from reference TRBV5-1 and TRBJ1-6, is KAGVTQTPRYLIKTRGQQVTLSCSPISGHRSVSWYQQTPGQGLQFLFEYFSETQRNKGNFPGRFSGRQFSNSRSEMNVSTLELGDSALYLCASSEGVSNSPLHFGNGTRLTVT.

The gene calls are TRBV2 and TRBJ1-2; D is ambiguous. Per the germline V gene, CDR1 is SNHLY and CDR2 is FYNNEI. V was trimmed by 4 bases and J by 8 bases, leaving 11 bases between them. The CDR3 has 12 amino acids. Here the CDR3 reads CASSVTVSGYTF. The CDR3 nucleotides read TGTGCCAGCAGTGTAACGGTGTCCGGCTACACCTTC.

This clone has just one count. The chain links TRBV4-1 to TRBJ1-5; 10 bases map to TRBD1. V trimming: 2 bases; J trimming: 2 bases; junction bases outside the gene matches: 9. The germline V gene encodes CDR1 MGHRA and CDR2 YSYEKL. There are 18 residues in the CDR3. The CDR3 nucleotides are TGCGCCAGCAGCCAACTACCGGGACAGGGGCAAGGCAATCAGCCCCAGCATTTT. It codes for CASSQLPGQGQGNQPQHF.

The chain couples TRBV4-1 to TRBJ1-4, with 9 bases lining up with TRBD1. The germline V gene encodes CDR1 MGHRA and CDR2 YSYEKL. This CDR3 has 15 residues. V trimming: 3 bases; J trimming: 6 bases; junction bases outside the gene matches: 5. The CDR3 region is CASSHLRDRDEKLFF. The CDR3, as DNA: TGCGCCAGCAGCCACCTCCGGGACAGGGATGAAAAACTGTTTTTT.